This T cell receptor (beta chain) was captured in a study of graft-versus-host responses after intestinal transplantation. As for the study in general: Every recipient had anti-thymocyte globulin induction and roughly 3 years of tacrolimus plus steroids.

Remarks on this clone: What it binds is not known.

Germline assignment: CDR1 SGHDN and CDR2 FVKESK. The CDR3 spans 13 residues. The V and J ends lost 3 bases and 4 bases respectively, with 9 bases between them. The study, taken as a whole, reports: GvH clones occurred in recipient marrow; some first appeared in ileum or blood.

The method was immunoSEQ multiplex PCR; TCRdb's version includes in-frame clones alone and lacks a portion of them. The sample lists fewer than 150,000 clones; around 90% were seen once. The chain employs TRBV14 and TRBJ1-2; D is perhaps TRBD1 (5 bases). The sequence derives from a human donor who received an intestinal transplant. The material was unstimulated CD4+ T cells sorted from spleen or lymph node cells, obtained before intestinal transplant. For the CDR3, the DNA is TGTGCCAGCAGCCAGATGGGGGGCTATGGCTACACCTTC. Translation: CASSQMGGYGYTF.